These T cell receptor beta chains were read from a single sample in a study of cytomegalovirus exposure and HLA in healthy donors. Using immunoSEQ multiplex PCR, the repertoire was profiled, and TCRdb retains in-frame clones only, with some absent. The data hold about 120,000 clones, with about two thirds observed a single time. The sample was PBMCs. The origin of the receptors is a man aged 25 to 45 in good health and CMV-seropositive. Both conserved end residues are part of each CDR3. Each record gives: V gene, J gene, CDR3 protein.

V gene: TRBV10-3; J gene: TRBJ2-3; CDR3 protein: CAIRAGTSGTDTQYF
V gene: TRBV7-7; J gene: TRBJ2-2; CDR3 protein: CASRPGQGNTGELFF
V gene: TRBV7-9; J gene: TRBJ2-2; CDR3 protein: CASSLAQGASPGELFF
V gene: TRBV2; J gene: TRBJ2-1; CDR3 protein: CASSETTSGREQFF
V gene: TRBV10-1; J gene: TRBJ2-3; CDR3 protein: CASSEGTPIGTSTDTQYF
V gene: TRBV9; J gene: TRBJ1-2; CDR3 protein: CASSVSFGGVEGYTF
V gene: TRBV4-3; J gene: TRBJ1-2; CDR3 protein: CASSQGQGLDGYTF
V gene: TRBV28; J gene: TRBJ2-5; CDR3 protein: CASSRSGQKRETQYF
V gene: TRBV6-1; J gene: TRBJ1-2; CDR3 protein: CASSESQTGNYGYTF
V gene: TRBV9; J gene: TRBJ2-3; CDR3 protein: CASSVGAVTSTDTQYF
V gene: TRBV7-2; J gene: TRBJ1-1; CDR3 protein: CASSLSPQDTEAFF